The 18 T cell receptor beta chains reported below all come from one sample, sequenced in a study of regulatory T cells in long-lasting Graves disease. HTBI primers from iRepertoire and Arm-PCR of CDR3 regions yielded the TCR beta libraries. TCRdb reprocessed the multiplex PCR reads with MiXCR, giving one entry per CDR3 protein. The sample holds 600,000 to 800,000 distinct CDR3 sequences, approximately 31% seen once. Specified time point: persistent/refractory GD, antithyroid drugs over 5 years with positive TRAb. Generation of the TCR library employed RNA extracted from PBMCs. The sample was peripheral blood mononuclear cells (PBMCs), taken when the disease was refractory, from a patient treated with antithyroid drugs. These receptors were taken from a female donor with Graves disease.

This clonotype has more than one count but fewer than ten. This chain joins TRBV20-1 and TRBJ1-1; 7 bases are a match to TRBD1. The germline V gene has CDR1 DFQATT and CDR2 SNEGSKA (reference sequence). The CDR3 covers 16 residues. V gave up 4 bases and J gave up 7 bases; unmatched junction bases: 18. The CDR3 DNA follows: TGCAGTGCTATCCGACAGGGTTGGTCCCACCTTGTTGAAGCTTTCTTT. It encodes CSAIRQGWSHLVEAFF.

This clonotype was seen a few times. The CDR3: CAWQGPNQPQHF. CDR3 nucleotide sequence: TGTGCCTGGCAGGGGCCAAATCAGCCCCAGCATTTT. The V gene is TRBV30, the J gene TRBJ1-5; possibly TRBD1 for D (6 bases). Trimming shortened V by 5 bases and J by 4 bases, and 9 bases separated the two germline ends. This CDR3 has 12 residues. Germline loops: CDR1 GTSNPN, CDR2 SVGIG (reference sequence).

V usage is TRBV19 and J usage is TRBJ2-5; D might be TRBD1 (6 bases). Looked up from germline, CDR1 is LNHDA and CDR2 is SQIVND (reference sequence). V was clipped by 6 bases and J by 4 bases, with 15 bases between them. This CDR3 contains 14 residues. The CDR3 DNA sequence: TGTGCCAGTAGGGGTGGCAGGGGAACAGAGACCCAGTACTTC. It yields the protein CASRGGRGTETQYF.

This clonotype has just a few counts. DNA for the CDR3: TGTGCCAGCAGTGAGAAGGGACTAGCGGGAGCACACGGGGAGCTGTTTTTT. It yields the protein CASSEKGLAGAHGELFF. The chain recombines TRBV6-1 with TRBJ2-2; TRBD2 matches at 14 bases. The CDR3 is 17 residues long. Per germline, CDR1 MNHNS and CDR2 SASEGT. Trimming took 3 bases from V and 7 from J; bases not matched to a gene: 7.

V is TRBV20-1 and J is TRBJ1-6; D is ambiguous. CDR1 is DFQATT and CDR2 is SNEGSKA in the germline V gene (reference sequence). This CDR3 is 16 amino acids long. V was shortened by 1 base and J by 2 bases, with 12 bases between the two germline ends. This chain's CDR3 is CSARATVGPYNSPLHF. The CDR3 DNA is TGCAGTGCTAGAGCTACAGTCGGACCCTATAATTCACCCCTCCACTTT.

In this sample, this clonotype turned up a few times. The V gene is TRBV29-1, the J gene TRBJ1-1; perhaps TRBD1 as D (5 bases). Germline lookup yields CDR1 SQVTM and CDR2 ANQGSEA. The CDR3 contains 11 residues. The ends were cut back, 7 bases at V and 5 bases at J, with 11 bases in the middle. CDR3 sequence reads: CSASKGTEAFF. DNA for the CDR3: TGCAGCGCGTCGAAGGGGACTGAAGCTTTCTTT.

This clonotype showed up just once. A read error may produce the germline difference seen at one junction end. The chain carries TRBV12-3 or TRBV12-4 and TRBJ2-5, with 14 bases fitting TRBD2. This CDR3 comprises 15 residues. DNA for the CDR3: TGTACCAGCAGTTCCGGGACTAGCGGGAGTGGGACCCAGCACTTC. Protein sequence: CTSSSGTSGSGTQHF.

The gene calls are TRBV5-4 and TRBJ1-1, with TRBD1 as a possible D gene (5 bases). The germline V gene has CDR1 SGHNT and CDR2 YYREEE (reference sequence). V shed 3 bases and J shed 4 bases, with 16 bases lying between them. This CDR3 has 15 residues. The CDR3 spells CASSSKGASLTEAFF. The CDR3 nucleotides are TGTGCCAGCAGCTCGAAAGGGGCGAGTCTCACTGAAGCTTTCTTT. The full variable domain, its missing parts supplied by reference TRBV5-4 and TRBJ1-1, is ETGVTQSPTHLIKTRGQQVTLRCSSQSGHNTVSWYQQALGQGPQFIFQYYREEENGRGNFPPRFSGLQFPNYSSELNVNALELDDSALYLCASSSKGASLTEAFFGQGTRLTVV.

The chain is built from TRBV5-1 and TRBJ2-2; D is unclear. This CDR3 has 14 amino acids. Per the germline V gene, CDR1 is SGHRS and CDR2 is YFSETQ. V was trimmed by 0 bases and J by 3 bases, leaving 6 bases between them. The CDR3 DNA reads as TGCGCCAGCAGCTTGGACGGGTACACCGGGGAGCTGTTTTTT. This encodes CASSLDGYTGELFF.

The chain joins TRBV5-1 to TRBJ2-7, with D possibly TRBD2 on 5 matching bases. CDR3 size: 15 residues. CDR1 is SGHRS, CDR2 YFSETQ, per germline. The V and J ends lost 4 bases and 2 bases respectively, with 16 bases between them. Here the CDR3 DNA reads TGCGCCAGCAGCCTGTTCGGTAGCGTCCCCTACGAGCAGTACTTC. The encoded protein is CASSLFGSVPYEQYF.

The chain carries TRBV25-1 and TRBJ2-5; D is ambiguous. V dropped 3 bases and J dropped 7 bases, with 12 bases sitting between them. Looked up from germline, CDR1 is MGHDK and CDR2 is SYGVNS. This CDR3 comprises 13 residues. CDR3 bases: TGTGCCAGCAGTGATGTCGGGCTGGGGACCCAGTACTTC. Its translation: CASSDVGLGTQYF.

V usage is TRBV20-1 and J usage is TRBJ2-7; D gene ambiguous. Deletions cut 5 bases from V and 5 bases from J, with 19 bases between. The CDR3 is 14 residues long. Germline CDR1 is DFQATT and CDR2 is SNEGSKA (reference sequence). The CDR3 DNA reads as TGCAGTGCTTGCCTAATCTACAGTGGGGACGAGCAGTACTTC. Its translation: CSACLIYSGDEQYF.

This clonotype has a handful of counts. The rearrangement links TRBV6-1 to TRBJ2-7; 8 nucleotides line up with TRBD2. CDR3 length: 13 amino acids. Per the germline V gene, CDR1 is MNHNS and CDR2 is SASEGT. V shed 5 bases, J shed 3 bases, and the junction held 3 bases outside the gene matches. The CDR3 protein is CASSSGSFYEQYF. CDR3 in DNA: TGTGCCAGCAGTAGCGGGAGTTTCTACGAGCAGTACTTC.

This clonotype came up a few times. The chain joins TRBV19 to TRBJ2-7, with D possibly matching TRBD2 (5 bases). Looked up from germline, CDR1 is LNHDA and CDR2 is SQIVND (reference sequence). This CDR3 is 15 amino acids long. Trimming took 3 bases from V and 5 from J, leaving 17 bases between them. The DNA of the CDR3 is TGTGCCAGTAGTATCTCCGGACTGAAGTCGGACGAGCAGTACTTC. Residues: CASSISGLKSDEQYF.

The rearrangement joins TRBV6-2 or TRBV6-3 to TRBJ2-7; 10 bases map to TRBD2. CDR1 is MNHEY, CDR2 SVGEGT, per germline. Germline trimming cut 2 bases from V and 3 bases from J; bases unmatched to any gene: 4. The CDR3 extends over 15 amino acids. The CDR3 DNA reads TGTGCCAGCAGTTACGGGCTAGCGGGAGACTACGAGCAGTACTTC. Its translation: CASSYGLAGDYEQYF.

The chain links TRBV2 to TRBJ1-5; 11 bases are shared with TRBD1. Germline CDR1 SNHLY, CDR2 FYNNEI. The V and J ends lost 6 bases and 6 bases, in that order; junction bases with no gene match: 4. This CDR3 is 14 amino acids long. The CDR3 is CASRVGQGAQPQHF. CDR3 coding DNA: TGTGCCAGCAGGGTCGGACAGGGGGCTCAGCCCCAGCATTTT.

The genes are TRBV2 and TRBJ2-7; 9 nucleotides match TRBD2. The J segment lost 2 bases and the V segment lost 2 bases, leaving 7 bases of the junction unmatched. The germline CDR1 and CDR2 sequences are SNHLY and FYNNEI. This CDR3 contains 16 residues. CDR3: CASSEMSGRSPYEQYF. CDR3 nucleotides: TGTGCCAGCAGTGAAATGAGCGGGAGGTCCCCCTACGAGCAGTACTTC.

This clonotype was found a few times. The rearrangement joins TRBV28 to TRBJ1-2; a weak D match, TRBD1 (6 bases). V was pared by 5 bases and J by 5 bases, with 15 bases between. The germline V gene has CDR1 MDHEN and CDR2 SYDVKM. The CDR3 runs 14 residues. The CDR3 DNA reads as TGTGCCAGCAGTCTCCCCTTGGGGGCTTATGGCTACACCTTC. Its protein is CASSLPLGAYGYTF.